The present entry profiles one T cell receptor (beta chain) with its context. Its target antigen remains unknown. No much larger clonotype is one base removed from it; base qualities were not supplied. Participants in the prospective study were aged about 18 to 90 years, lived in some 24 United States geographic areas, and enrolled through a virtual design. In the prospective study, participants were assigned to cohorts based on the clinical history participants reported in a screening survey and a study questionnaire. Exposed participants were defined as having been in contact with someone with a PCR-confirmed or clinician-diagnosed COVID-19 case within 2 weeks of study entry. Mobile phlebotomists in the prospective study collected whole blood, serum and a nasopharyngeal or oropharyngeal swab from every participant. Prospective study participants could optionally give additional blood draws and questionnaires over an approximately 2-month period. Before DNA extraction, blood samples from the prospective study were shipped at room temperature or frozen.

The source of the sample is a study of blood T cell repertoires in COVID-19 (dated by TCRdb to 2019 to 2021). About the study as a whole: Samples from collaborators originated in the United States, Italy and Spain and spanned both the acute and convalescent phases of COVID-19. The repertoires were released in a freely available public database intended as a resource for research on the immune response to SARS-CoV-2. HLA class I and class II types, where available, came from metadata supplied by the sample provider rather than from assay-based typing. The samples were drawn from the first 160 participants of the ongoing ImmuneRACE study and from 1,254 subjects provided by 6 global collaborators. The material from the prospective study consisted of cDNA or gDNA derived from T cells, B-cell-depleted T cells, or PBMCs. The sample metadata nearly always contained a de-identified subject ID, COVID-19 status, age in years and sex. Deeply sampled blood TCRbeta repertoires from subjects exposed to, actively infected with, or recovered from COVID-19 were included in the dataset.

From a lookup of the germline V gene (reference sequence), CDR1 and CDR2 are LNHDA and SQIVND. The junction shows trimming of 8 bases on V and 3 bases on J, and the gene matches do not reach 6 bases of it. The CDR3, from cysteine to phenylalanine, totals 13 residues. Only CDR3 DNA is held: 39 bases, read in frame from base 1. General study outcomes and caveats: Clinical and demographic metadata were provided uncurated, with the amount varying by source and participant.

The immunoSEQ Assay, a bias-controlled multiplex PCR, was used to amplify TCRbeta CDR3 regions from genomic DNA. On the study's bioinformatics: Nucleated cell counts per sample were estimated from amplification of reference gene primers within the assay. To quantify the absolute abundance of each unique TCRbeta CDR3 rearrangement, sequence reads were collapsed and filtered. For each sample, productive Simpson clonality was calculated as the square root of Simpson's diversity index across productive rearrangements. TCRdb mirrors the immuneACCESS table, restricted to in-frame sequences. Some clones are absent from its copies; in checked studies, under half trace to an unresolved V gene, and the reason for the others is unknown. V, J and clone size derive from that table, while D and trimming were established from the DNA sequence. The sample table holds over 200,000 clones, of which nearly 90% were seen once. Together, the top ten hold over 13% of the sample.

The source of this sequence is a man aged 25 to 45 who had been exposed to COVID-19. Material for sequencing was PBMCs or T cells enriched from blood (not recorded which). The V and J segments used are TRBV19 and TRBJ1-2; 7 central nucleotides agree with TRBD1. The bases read TGTGCCAGTGGGACAGAAGACTACTATGGCTACACCTTC. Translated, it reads CASGTEDYYGYTF.